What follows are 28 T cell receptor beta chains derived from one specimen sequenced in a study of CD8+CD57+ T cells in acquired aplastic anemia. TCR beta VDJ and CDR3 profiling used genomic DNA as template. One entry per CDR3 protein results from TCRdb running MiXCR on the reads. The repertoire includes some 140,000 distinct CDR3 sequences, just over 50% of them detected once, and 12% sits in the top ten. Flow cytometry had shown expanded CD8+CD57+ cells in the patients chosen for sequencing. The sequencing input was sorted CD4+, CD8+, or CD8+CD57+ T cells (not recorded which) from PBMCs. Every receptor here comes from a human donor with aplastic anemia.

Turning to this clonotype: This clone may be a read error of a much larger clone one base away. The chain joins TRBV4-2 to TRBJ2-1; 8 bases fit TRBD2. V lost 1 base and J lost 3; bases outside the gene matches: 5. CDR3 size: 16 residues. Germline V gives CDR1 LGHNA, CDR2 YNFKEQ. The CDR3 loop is CASSQVGAGDYNEQFF. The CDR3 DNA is TGTGCCAGCAGCCAAGTTGGAGCGGGGGACTACAATGAGCAGTTCTTC.

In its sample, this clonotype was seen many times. The CDR3 sequence is CASSHRPGEQYF. As DNA, the CDR3 is TGTGCCAGCAGCCATCGTCCAGGCGAGCAGTACTTC. The J gene is TRBJ2-7, the V gene TRBV16; no firm D call. With 3 bases removed from V and 6 bases from J, the gap between germline ends came to 9 bases. Germline V gives CDR1 KGHSY, CDR2 FQNENV. This CDR3 is 12 amino acids long.

CDR3 region: CASSPGPLTSGTHYNEQFF. The CDR3 nucleotides read TGTGCCAGCAGTCCCGGCCCCTTGACTAGCGGGACGCACTACAATGAGCAGTTCTTC. This rearrangement joins TRBV25-1 to TRBJ2-1; 11 bases are shared with TRBD2. This CDR3 spans 19 amino acids. J gave up 3 bases and V 5 bases, and 15 bases lay outside the gene matches. Germline values: CDR1 MGHDK, CDR2 SYGVNS.

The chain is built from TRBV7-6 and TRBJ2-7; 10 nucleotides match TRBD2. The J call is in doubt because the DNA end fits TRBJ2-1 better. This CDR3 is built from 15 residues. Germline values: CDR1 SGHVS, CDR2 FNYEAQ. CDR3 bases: TGTGCCAGCAGCTTAGAAAGCGGGAGGGCTGGTGAGCAGTTCTTC. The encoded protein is CASSLESGRAGEQFF.

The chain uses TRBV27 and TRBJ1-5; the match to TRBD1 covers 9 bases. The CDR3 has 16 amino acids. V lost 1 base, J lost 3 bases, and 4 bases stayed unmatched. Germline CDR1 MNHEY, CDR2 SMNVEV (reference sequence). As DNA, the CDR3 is TGTGCCAGCAGTTTATTCGGGGACAGGGCCAATCAGCCCCAGCATTTT. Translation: CASSLFGDRANQPQHF.

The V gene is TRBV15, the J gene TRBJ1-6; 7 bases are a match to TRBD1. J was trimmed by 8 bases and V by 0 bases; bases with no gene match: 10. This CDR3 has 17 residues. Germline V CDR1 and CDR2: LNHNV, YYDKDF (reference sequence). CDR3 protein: CATSREGPGQRYSPLHF. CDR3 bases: TGTGCCACCAGCAGAGAGGGGCCGGGACAGCGGTATTCACCCCTCCACTTT.

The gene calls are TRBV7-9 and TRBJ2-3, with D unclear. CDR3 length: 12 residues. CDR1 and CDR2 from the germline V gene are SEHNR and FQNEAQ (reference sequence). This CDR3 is CDTHKYTDTQYF. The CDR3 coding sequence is TGTGACACCCACAAATACACAGATACGCAGTATTTT.

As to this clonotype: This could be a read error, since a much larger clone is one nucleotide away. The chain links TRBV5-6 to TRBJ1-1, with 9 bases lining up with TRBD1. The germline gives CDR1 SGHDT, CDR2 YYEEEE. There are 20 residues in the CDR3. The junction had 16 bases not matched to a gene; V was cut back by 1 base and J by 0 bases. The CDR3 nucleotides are TGTGCCAGCAGCTTGAGGAAGGGACAGGGTTGGGTAGACATGAACACTGAAGCTTTCTTT. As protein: CASSLRKGQGWVDMNTEAFF.

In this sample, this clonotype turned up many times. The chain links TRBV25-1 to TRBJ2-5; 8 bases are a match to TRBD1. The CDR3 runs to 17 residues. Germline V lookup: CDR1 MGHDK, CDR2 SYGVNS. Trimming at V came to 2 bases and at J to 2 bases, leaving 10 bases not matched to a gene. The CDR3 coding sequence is TGTGCCAGCAGTGAACCGGGGACAGGAACTCTACAAGAGACCCAGTACTTC. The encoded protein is CASSEPGTGTLQETQYF. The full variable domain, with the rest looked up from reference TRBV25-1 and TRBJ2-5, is EADIYQTPRYLVIGTGKKITLECSQTMGHDKMYWYQQDPGMELHLIHYSYGVNSTEKGDLSSESTVSRIRTEHFPLTLESARPSHTSQYLCASSEPGTGTLQETQYFGPGTRLLVL.

The CDR3 bases are TGTGCCACCAGCAGAGCCGGGAGTAGCGGCTACAATGAGCAGTTCTTC. This translates into CATSRAGSSGYNEQFF. This rearrangement joins TRBV15 to TRBJ2-1; possible D gene TRBD2, 6 bases. The V end lost 1 base, the J end lost 3 bases, and 13 bases lay between the germline ends. The CDR3 contains 16 residues. CDR1 is LNHNV, CDR2 YYDKDF, per germline (reference sequence).

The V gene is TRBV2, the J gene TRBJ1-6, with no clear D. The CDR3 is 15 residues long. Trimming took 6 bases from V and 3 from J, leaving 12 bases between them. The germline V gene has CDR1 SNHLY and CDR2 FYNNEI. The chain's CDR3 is CASRTWTDYNSPLHF. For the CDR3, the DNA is TGTGCCAGCAGGACCTGGACTGACTATAATTCACCCCTCCACTTT.

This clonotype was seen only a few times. The CDR3 sequence is CASSESRRDGPNTEAFF. In nucleotides, the CDR3 is TGCGCCAGCAGTGAGTCGAGGCGGGACGGGCCGAACACTGAAGCTTTCTTT. The gene calls are TRBV10-2 and TRBJ1-1; possible D gene TRBD1, 5 bases. Germline CDR1 and CDR2: WSHSY and SAAADI. The CDR3 spans 17 residues. V was pared by 0 bases and J by 1 base, with 15 bases between.

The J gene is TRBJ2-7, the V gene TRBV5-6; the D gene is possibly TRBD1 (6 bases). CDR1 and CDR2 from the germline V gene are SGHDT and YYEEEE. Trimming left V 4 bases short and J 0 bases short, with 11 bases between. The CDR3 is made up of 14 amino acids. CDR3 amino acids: CASSGLQGSYEQYF. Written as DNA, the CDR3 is TGTGCCAGCAGCGGGTTACAGGGCTCCTACGAGCAGTACTTC.

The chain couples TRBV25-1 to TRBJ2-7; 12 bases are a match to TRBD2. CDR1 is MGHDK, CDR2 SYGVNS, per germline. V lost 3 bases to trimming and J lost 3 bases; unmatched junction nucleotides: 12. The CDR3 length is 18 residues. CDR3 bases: TGTGCCAGCAGTGAGGAGGTACTAGCGGGAGGACTCCGCTACGAGCAGTACTTC. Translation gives CASSEEVLAGGLRYEQYF.

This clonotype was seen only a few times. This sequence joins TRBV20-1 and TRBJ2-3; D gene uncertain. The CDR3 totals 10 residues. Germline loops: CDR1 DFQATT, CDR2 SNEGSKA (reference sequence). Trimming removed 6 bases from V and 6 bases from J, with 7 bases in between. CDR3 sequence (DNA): TGCAGTGCCTTTAAGGATACGCAGTATTTT. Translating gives CSAFKDTQYF.

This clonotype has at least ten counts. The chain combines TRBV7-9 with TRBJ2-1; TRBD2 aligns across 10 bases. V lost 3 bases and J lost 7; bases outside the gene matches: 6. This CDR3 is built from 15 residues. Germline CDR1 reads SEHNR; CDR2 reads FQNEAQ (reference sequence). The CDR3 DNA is TGTGCCAGCAGCTTCAGCGGGGGGGCAATGAATGAGCAGTTCTTC. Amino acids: CASSFSGGAMNEQFF.

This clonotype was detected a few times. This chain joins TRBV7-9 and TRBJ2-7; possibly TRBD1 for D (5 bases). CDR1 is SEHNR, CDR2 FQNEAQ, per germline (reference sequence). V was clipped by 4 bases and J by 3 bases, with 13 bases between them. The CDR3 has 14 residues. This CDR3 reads CASSSGPTLYEQYF. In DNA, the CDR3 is TGTGCCAGCAGCTCAGGGCCAACCCTCTACGAGCAGTACTTC.

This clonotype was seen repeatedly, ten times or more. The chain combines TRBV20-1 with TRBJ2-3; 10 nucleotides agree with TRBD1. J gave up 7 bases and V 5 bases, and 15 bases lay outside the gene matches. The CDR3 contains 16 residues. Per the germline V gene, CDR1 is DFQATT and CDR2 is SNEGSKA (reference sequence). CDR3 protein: CSAPGSGQGMGNTQYF. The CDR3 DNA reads TGCAGTGCTCCGGGATCGGGACAGGGGATGGGGAATACGCAGTATTTT.

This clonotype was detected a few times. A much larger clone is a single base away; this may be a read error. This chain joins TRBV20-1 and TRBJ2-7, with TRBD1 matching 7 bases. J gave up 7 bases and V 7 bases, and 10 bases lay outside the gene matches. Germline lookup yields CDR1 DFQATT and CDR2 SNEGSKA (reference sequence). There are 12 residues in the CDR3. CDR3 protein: CSVRQGVLEQYF. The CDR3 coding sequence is TGCAGTGTTAGGCAGGGGGTACTTGAGCAGTACTTC.

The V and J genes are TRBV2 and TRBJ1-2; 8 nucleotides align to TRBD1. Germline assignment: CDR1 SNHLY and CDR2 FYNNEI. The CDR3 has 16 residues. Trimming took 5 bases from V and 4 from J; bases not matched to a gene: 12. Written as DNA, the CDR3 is TGTGCCAGCAGTTTGGACAGGGCAGGGCGGATCTATGGCTACACCTTC. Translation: CASSLDRAGRIYGYTF.

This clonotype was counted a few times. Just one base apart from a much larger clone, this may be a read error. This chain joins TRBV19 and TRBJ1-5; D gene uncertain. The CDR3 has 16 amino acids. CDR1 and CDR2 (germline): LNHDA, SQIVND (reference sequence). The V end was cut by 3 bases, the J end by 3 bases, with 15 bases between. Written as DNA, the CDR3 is TGTGCCAGTAGTATGGGAAAGGCAGGAGACAATCAGCCCCAGCATTTT. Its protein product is CASSMGKAGDNQPQHF.

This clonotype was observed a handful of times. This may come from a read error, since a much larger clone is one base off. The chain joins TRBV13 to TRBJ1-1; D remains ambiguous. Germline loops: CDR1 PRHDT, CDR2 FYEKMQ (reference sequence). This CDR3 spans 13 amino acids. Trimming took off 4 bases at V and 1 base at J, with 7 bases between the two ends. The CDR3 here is CASSSSRNTEAFF. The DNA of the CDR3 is TGTGCCAGCAGCTCGTCACGGAACACTGAAGCTTTCTTT.

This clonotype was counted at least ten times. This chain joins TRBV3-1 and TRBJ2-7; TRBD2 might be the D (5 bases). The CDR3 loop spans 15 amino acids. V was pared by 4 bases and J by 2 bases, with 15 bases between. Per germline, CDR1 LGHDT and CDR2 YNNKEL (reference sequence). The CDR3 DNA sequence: TGTGCCAGCAGCCCGGGAACGGACTTCCCCTACGAGCAGTACTTC. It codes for CASSPGTDFPYEQYF.

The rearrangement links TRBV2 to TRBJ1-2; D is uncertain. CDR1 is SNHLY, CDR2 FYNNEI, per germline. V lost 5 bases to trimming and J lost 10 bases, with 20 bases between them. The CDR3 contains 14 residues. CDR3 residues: CASSPGGYSPLYTF. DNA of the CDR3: TGTGCCAGCAGTCCGGGCGGGTACTCCCCCCTCTACACCTTC.

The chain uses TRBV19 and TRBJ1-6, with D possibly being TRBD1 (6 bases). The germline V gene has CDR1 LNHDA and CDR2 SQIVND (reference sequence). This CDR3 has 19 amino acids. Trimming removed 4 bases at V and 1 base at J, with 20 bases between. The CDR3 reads CASSKTGHRLSSYNSPLHF. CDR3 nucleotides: TGTGCCAGTAGTAAGACGGGACACAGGCTCTCTTCCTATAATTCACCCCTCCACTTT. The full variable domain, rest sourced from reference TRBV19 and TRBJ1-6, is DGGITQSPKYLFRKEGQNVTLSCEQNLNHDAMYWYRQDPGQGLRLIYYSQIVNDFQKGDIAEGYSVSREKKESFPLTVTSAQKNPTAFYLCASSKTGHRLSSYNSPLHFGNGTRLTVT.

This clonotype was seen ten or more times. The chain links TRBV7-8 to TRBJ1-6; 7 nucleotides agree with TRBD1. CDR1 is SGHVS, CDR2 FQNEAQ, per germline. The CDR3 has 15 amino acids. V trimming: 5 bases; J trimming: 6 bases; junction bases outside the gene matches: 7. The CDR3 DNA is TGTGCCAGCAGCGAGACAGGGTCGGGTAATTCACCCCTCCACTTT. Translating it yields CASSETGSGNSPLHF. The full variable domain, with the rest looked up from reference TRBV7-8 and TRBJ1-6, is GAGVSQSPRYKVAKRGQDVALRCDPISGHVSLFWYQQALGQGPEFLTYFQNEAQLDKSGLPSDRFFAERPEGSVSTLKIQRTQQEDSAVYLCASSETGSGNSPLHFGNGTRLTVT.

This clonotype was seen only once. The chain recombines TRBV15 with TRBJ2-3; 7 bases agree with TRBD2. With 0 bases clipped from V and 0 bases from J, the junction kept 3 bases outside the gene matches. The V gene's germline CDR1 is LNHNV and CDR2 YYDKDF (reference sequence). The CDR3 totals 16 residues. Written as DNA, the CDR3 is TGTGCCACCAGCAGAGATCTAGCGGTTAGCACAGATACGCAGTATTTT. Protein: CATSRDLAVSTDTQYF. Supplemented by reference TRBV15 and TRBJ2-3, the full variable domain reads DAMVIQNPRYQVTQFGKPVTLSCSQTLNHNVMYWYQQKSSQAPKLLFHYYDKDFNNEADTPDNFQSRRPNTSFCFLDIRSPGLGDTAMYLCATSRDLAVSTDTQYFGPGTRLTVL.

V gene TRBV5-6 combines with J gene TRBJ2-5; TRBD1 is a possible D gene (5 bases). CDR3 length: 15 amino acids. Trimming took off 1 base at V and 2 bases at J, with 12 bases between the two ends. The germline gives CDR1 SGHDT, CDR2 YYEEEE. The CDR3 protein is CASSLRRYRQETQYF. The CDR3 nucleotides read TGTGCCAGCAGCTTGCGTCGGTACAGGCAAGAGACCCAGTACTTC.